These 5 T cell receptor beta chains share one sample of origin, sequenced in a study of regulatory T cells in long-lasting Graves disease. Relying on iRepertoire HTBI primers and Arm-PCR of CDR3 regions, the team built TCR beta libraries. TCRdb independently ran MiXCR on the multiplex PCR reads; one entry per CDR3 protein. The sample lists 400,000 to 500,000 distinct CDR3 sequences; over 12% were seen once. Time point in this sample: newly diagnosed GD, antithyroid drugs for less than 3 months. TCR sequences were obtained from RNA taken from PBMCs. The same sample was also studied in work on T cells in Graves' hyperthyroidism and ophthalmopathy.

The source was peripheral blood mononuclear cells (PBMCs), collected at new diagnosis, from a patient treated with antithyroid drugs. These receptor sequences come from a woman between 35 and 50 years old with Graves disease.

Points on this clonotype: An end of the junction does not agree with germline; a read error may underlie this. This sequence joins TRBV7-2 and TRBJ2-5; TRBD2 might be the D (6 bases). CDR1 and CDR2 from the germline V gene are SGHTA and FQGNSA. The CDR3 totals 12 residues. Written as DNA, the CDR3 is TGTGCCAGCAGCCTCCGGGACTCCAGCTTGGTCTTC. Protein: CASSLRDSSLVF.

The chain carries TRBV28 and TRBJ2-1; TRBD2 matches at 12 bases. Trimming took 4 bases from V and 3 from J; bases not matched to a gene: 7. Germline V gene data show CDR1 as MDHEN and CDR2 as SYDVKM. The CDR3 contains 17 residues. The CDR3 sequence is CASSSQPGLAGYNEQFF. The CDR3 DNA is TGTGCCAGCAGTTCTCAACCGGGACTAGCGGGCTACAATGAGCAGTTCTTC.

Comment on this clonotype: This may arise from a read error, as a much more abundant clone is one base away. In DNA form, the CDR3 reads TGTGCCAGCAGCTTTACAGGGCTACCCGGGGAGCTGTTTTTT. It codes for CASSFTGLPGELFF. The rearrangement joins TRBV11-3 to TRBJ2-2; the D gene is possibly TRBD1 (6 bases). The CDR3 covers 14 residues. The ends were cut back, 3 bases at V and 6 bases at J, with 11 bases in the middle. Germline CDR1 is SGHNT and CDR2 is YENEEA. Full variable domain (remainder filled in from reference TRBV11-3 and TRBJ2-2): EAGVVQSPRYKIIEKKQPVAFWCNPISGHNTLYWYLQNLGQGPELLIRYENEEAVDDSQLPKDRFSAERLKGVDSTLKIQPAELGDSAVYLCASSFTGLPGELFFGEGSRLTVL.

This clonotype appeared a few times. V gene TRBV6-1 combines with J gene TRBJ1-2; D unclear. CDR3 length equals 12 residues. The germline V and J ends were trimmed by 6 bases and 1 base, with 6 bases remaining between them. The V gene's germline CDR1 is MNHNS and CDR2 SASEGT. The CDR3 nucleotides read TGTGCCAGCAGGAGGATTAACTATGGCTACACCTTC. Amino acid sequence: CASRRINYGYTF.

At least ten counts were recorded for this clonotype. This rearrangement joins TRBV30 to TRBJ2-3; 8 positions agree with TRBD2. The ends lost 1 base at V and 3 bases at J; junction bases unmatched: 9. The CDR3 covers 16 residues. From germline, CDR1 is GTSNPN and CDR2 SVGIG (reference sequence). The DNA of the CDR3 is TGTGCCTGGAGTGCCAGAGTAGCGGGGAATACAGATACGCAGTATTTT. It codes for CAWSARVAGNTDTQYF. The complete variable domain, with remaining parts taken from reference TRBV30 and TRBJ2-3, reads SQTIHQWPATLVQPVGSPLSLECTVEGTSNPNLYWYRQAAGRGLQLLFYSVGIGQISSEVPQNLSASRPQDRQFILSSKKLLLSDSGFYLCAWSARVAGNTDTQYFGPGTRLTVL.